A single sample gave rise to the 25 T cell receptor beta chains below, sequenced in a study of OX40 agonist ivuxolimab in advanced cancers. Here immunoSEQ multiplex PCR was the method, and the copy in TCRdb shows in-frame clones only, minus some. There are over 75,000 clones in the sample; around 87% occur only once, and around 4.5% lies in the top ten. Specimen: CD4+ or CD8+ T cells sorted from blood, collected in a trial of the OX40 agonist ivuxolimab. Every receptor here comes from an adult with an advanced solid tumor such as melanoma, head and neck, liver or kidney cancer.

In DNA, the CDR3 is TGTGCCAGCAGCGTAGTCGGAGCTAGCACAGATACGCAGTATTTT. Its translation is CASSVVGASTDTQYF. This sequence joins TRBV9 and TRBJ2-3; D gene ambiguous. The germline gives CDR1 SGDLS, CDR2 YYNGEE. CDR3 length equals 15 residues. V was clipped by 0 bases and J by 0 bases, with 8 bases between them.

This chain uses TRBV19 with TRBJ1-1; D unclear. Per germline, CDR1 LNHDA and CDR2 SQIVND (reference sequence). CDR3 length: 11 amino acids. Trimming shortened V by 7 bases and J by 4 bases, and 7 bases separated the two germline ends. CDR3 DNA: TGTGCCAGTATAGCGACCACTGAAGCTTTCTTT. This codes for CASIATTEAFF.

The CDR3 spells CSIMTGSVTNEKLFF. Written as DNA, the CDR3 is TGCAGCATTATGACAGGGTCGGTGACTAATGAAAAACTGTTTTTT. The chain joins TRBV29-1 to TRBJ1-4, with 7 bases lining up with TRBD1. V trimming: 8 bases; J trimming: 2 bases; junction bases outside the gene matches: 11. This CDR3 spans 15 amino acids. Germline lookup yields CDR1 SQVTM and CDR2 ANQGSEA. The full variable domain, in which reference TRBV29-1 and TRBJ1-4 provide the parts outside the CDR3, is SAVISQKPSRDICQRGTSLTIQCQVDSQVTMMFWYRQQPGQSLTLIATANQGSEATYESGFVIDKFPISRPNLTFSTLTVSNMSPEDSSIYLCSIMTGSVTNEKLFFGSGTQLSVL.

This clone has ten or more counts. This chain links TRBV11-2 with TRBJ2-2; D is ambiguous. V lost 0 bases and J 5 bases, leaving 10 bases between the germline ends. The germline CDR1 and CDR2 sequences are SGHAT and FQNNGV. CDR3 length: 15 amino acids. The CDR3 spells CASSLDPTYTGELFF. The DNA of the CDR3 is TGTGCCAGCAGCTTAGACCCCACATATACCGGGGAGCTGTTTTTT. Variable domain in full (rest from reference TRBV11-2 and TRBJ2-2): EAGVAQSPRYKIIEKRQSVAFWCNPISGHATLYWYQQILGQGPKLLIQFQNNGVVDDSQLPKDRFSAERLKGVDSTLKIQPAKLEDSAVYLCASSLDPTYTGELFFGEGSRLTVL.

The V gene is TRBV7-9, the J gene TRBJ2-1; TRBD2 agrees at 7 bases. From germline, CDR1 is SEHNR and CDR2 FQNEAQ (reference sequence). The CDR3 consists of 14 residues. V gave up 0 bases and J gave up 7 bases; unmatched junction bases: 3. Written as DNA, the CDR3 is TGTGCCAGCAGCTTAGCGGGAGGGTATAATGAGCAGTTCTTC. Encoded protein: CASSLAGGYNEQFF. The full variable domain, completed using reference TRBV7-9 and TRBJ2-1, is DTGVSQNPRHKITKRGQNVTFRCDPISEHNRLYWYRQTLGQGPEFLTYFQNEAQLEKSRLLSDRFSAERPKGSFSTLEIQRTEQGDSAMYLCASSLAGGYNEQFFGPGTRLTVL.

V gene TRBV18 combines with J gene TRBJ2-1, with 8 nucleotides matching TRBD1. Looked up from germline, CDR1 is KGHSH and CDR2 is LQKENI. The V and J ends lost 6 bases and 2 bases, in that order; junction bases with no gene match: 9. This CDR3 spans 16 amino acids. The CDR3 bases are TGTGCCAGCTCCGCCCTCGGGACAGGAACCTACAATGAGCAGTTCTTC. Its translation: CASSALGTGTYNEQFF.

The chain has TRBV6-4 and TRBJ2-3, with 10 nucleotides matching TRBD2. The CDR3 consists of 18 residues. Germline V CDR1 and CDR2: MRHNA, SNTAGT. V lost 0 bases to trimming and J lost 5 bases; unmatched junction nucleotides: 11. CDR3 in amino acids: CASSDSTASGSTVDTQYF. CDR3 bases: TGTGCCAGCAGTGACTCGACGGCTAGCGGGAGTACCGTAGATACGCAGTATTTT.

This chain connects TRBV27 to TRBJ1-1; D remains ambiguous. V gave up 3 bases and J gave up 5 bases, with 10 bases separating them. This CDR3 is built from 13 residues. Germline lookup yields CDR1 MNHEY and CDR2 SMNVEV (reference sequence). CDR3 bases: TGTGCCAGCAGTTTGAAGGGAGGAACTGAAGCTTTCTTT. It translates to CASSLKGGTEAFF.

The chain recombines TRBV6-4 with TRBJ2-2; D is uncertain. The CDR3 has 13 residues. With 8 bases removed from V and 7 bases from J, the gap between germline ends came to 14 bases. Germline values: CDR1 MRHNA, CDR2 SNTAGT. DNA for the CDR3: TGTGCCAGCTCGTCCAGGCGCGGCGGGGAGCTGTTTTTT. Translated: CASSSRRGGELFF.

The chain has TRBV30 and TRBJ2-3; 9 bases map to TRBD2. Per the germline V gene, CDR1 is GTSNPN and CDR2 is SVGIG (reference sequence). The V segment lost 3 bases and the J segment 6 bases; nucleotides outside the gene matches: 13. The CDR3 consists of 16 residues. In DNA form, the CDR3 reads TGTGCCTGGAGACGGACTAGCGCAGGGGAACGGGATACGCAGTATTTT. This gives the protein CAWRRTSAGERDTQYF.

The V and J genes are TRBV5-5 and TRBJ2-7; 8 nucleotides align to TRBD1. CDR1 is SGHKS and CDR2 is YYEKEE in the germline V gene (reference sequence). There are 15 residues in the CDR3. The trim removed 0 bases at V and 1 base at J, leaving 3 bases unmatched. The CDR3 here is CASSLGGQGSYEQYV. In nucleotides, the CDR3 is TGTGCCAGCAGCTTGGGTGGACAGGGTTCCTACGAGCAGTACGTC.

The chain employs TRBV28 and TRBJ1-3; D call uncertain. Trimming stripped 2 bases from V and 4 bases from J, with 15 bases between. Germline values: CDR1 MDHEN, CDR2 SYDVKM. The CDR3 contains 16 residues. In nucleotides, the CDR3 is TGTGCCAGCAGTTTACGGAGTGGGGTGGGGGGAAACACCATATATTTT. Translated, it gives CASSLRSGVGGNTIYF.

This chain connects TRBV5-4 to TRBJ1-4; unclear D gene. Germline V gives CDR1 SGHNT, CDR2 YYREEE (reference sequence). Trimming removed 0 bases from V and 4 bases from J, with 7 bases in between. The CDR3 totals 14 residues. The CDR3 sequence is CASSLGGDNEKLFF. Here the CDR3 DNA reads TGTGCCAGCAGCTTGGGCGGAGATAATGAAAAACTGTTTTTT.

CDR3 protein: CASRSGGAVIGYTF. DNA for the CDR3: TGTGCCAGCAGATCGGGGGGGGCGGTAATCGGCTACACCTTC. The rearrangement joins TRBV28 to TRBJ1-2; D is possibly TRBD1 (6 bases). CDR1 is MDHEN, CDR2 SYDVKM, per germline. The V end was cut by 6 bases, the J end by 8 bases, with 19 bases between. This CDR3 has 14 amino acids.

This chain links TRBV5-5 with TRBJ1-1; D perhaps matches TRBD1 (6 bases). In germline, CDR1 is SGHKS, CDR2 YYEKEE (reference sequence). V was cut by 6 bases and J by 1 base, with 16 bases left in between. This CDR3 has 15 amino acids. DNA for the CDR3: TGTGCCAGCACCCCCTGGGGGGGGCGGAACACTGAAGCTTTCTTT. Translating it yields CASTPWGGRNTEAFF.

The V and J genes are TRBV18 and TRBJ1-4; D unresolved. Looked up from germline, CDR1 is KGHSH and CDR2 is LQKENI. The CDR3 consists of 15 residues. Trimming left V 1 base short and J 5 bases short, with 11 bases between. CDR3 residues: CASSPLPIPNEKLFF. CDR3 nucleotides: TGTGCCAGCTCACCACTACCGATACCAAATGAAAAACTGTTTTTT.

J is TRBJ1-2 and V is TRBV6-5, with 8 bases identical to TRBD1. The CDR3 runs to 14 residues. In germline, CDR1 is MNHEY, CDR2 SVGAGI. The V gene end was trimmed by 0 bases and the J gene end by 8 bases; junction bases not matched to a gene: 5. The CDR3 DNA reads TGTGCCAGCAGTTACTCTCAGGGGGCTGGAGGCTACACCTTC. Residues: CASSYSQGAGGYTF.

This rearrangement joins TRBV19 to TRBJ1-4; D uncertain. Germline CDR1 LNHDA, CDR2 SQIVND (reference sequence). Between the trimmed V and J ends, which lost 6 bases and 7 bases, there was a span of 15 bases. The CDR3 is 14 amino acids. The DNA of the CDR3 is TGTGCCAGTAGAGTCGGCGGACTGGGTGAAAAACTGTTTTTT. Protein: CASRVGGLGEKLFF.

The genes are TRBV19 and TRBJ2-3; 7 bases match TRBD2. This CDR3 is built from 15 residues. J gave up 4 bases and V 3 bases, and 7 bases lay outside the gene matches. Germline CDR1 is LNHDA and CDR2 is SQIVND (reference sequence). CDR3 in amino acids: CASSMRDYRADTQYF. The DNA for the CDR3 is TGTGCCAGTAGTATGCGGGACTACCGAGCAGATACGCAGTATTTT.

The table lists this clone with a few counts. This chain joins TRBV19 and TRBJ1-5, with no clear D. There are 13 residues in the CDR3. CDR1 and CDR2 (germline): LNHDA, SQIVND (reference sequence). V shed 3 bases and J shed 4 bases, with 7 bases lying between them. The CDR3 region has the DNA TGTGCCAGTAGTATTGATCTGAATCAGCCCCAGCATTTT. Amino acid sequence: CASSIDLNQPQHF.

The V call is TRBV9, the J call TRBJ2-6; weak D call: TRBD2 (6 bases). The CDR3 has 16 residues. V dropped 1 base and J dropped 0 bases, with 8 bases sitting between them. Germline CDR1 SGDLS, CDR2 YYNGEE. The CDR3 spells CASSVREISGANVLTF. The DNA of the CDR3 is TGTGCCAGCAGCGTACGGGAGATCTCTGGGGCCAACGTCCTGACTTTC.

The chain's CDR3 is CASSLQRTSSYNEQFF. The CDR3 DNA is TGCGCCAGCAGCTTGCAGCGGACGAGCTCCTACAATGAGCAGTTCTTC. V is TRBV5-1 and J is TRBJ2-1, with a weak D call TRBD2 (5 bases). CDR3 length equals 16 residues. Trimming removed 1 base at V and 0 bases at J, with 11 bases between. In germline, CDR1 is SGHRS, CDR2 YFSETQ.

The chain is built from TRBV7-7 and TRBJ2-7; 7 bases fit TRBD2. The V gene's germline CDR1 is SSHAT and CDR2 FNYEAQ (reference sequence). This CDR3 region has 18 residues. CDR3 nucleotides: TGTGCTAGCAGCTTAGCCCACTTCGAGGGAGGGCCACAGGCCGAGCAGTACGTC. Protein sequence: CASSLAHFEGGPQAEQYV.

V gene TRBV5-8 combines with J gene TRBJ1-5; no clear D gene. V was clipped by 3 bases and J by 0 bases, with 13 bases between them. CDR3 length equals 16 residues. CDR1 SGHTS and CDR2 YDEGEE come from the germline V gene. CDR3 amino acids: CASSSGWRNSNQPQHF. CDR3 DNA sequence: TGTGCCAGCAGCTCGGGGTGGAGGAATAGCAATCAGCCCCAGCATTTT.

This clone has only a few counts. The CDR3 DNA follows: TGTGCCAGCGGATACACGCAGGGGACGTTCCGGTACGAGCAGTACTTC. Amino acid sequence: CASGYTQGTFRYEQYF. The V and J genes are TRBV7-8 and TRBJ2-7; a possible D gene is TRBD1 (6 bases). CDR3 length equals 16 residues. CDR1 is SGHVS and CDR2 is FQNEAQ in the germline V gene. Trimming removed 8 bases from V and 4 bases from J, with 24 bases in between.